Presented here are 20 T cell receptor beta chains from one specimen sequenced in a study of T cells in Graves' hyperthyroidism and ophthalmopathy. RNA transcripts served as the template for amplifying TCR beta CDR3 regions. First-round RT-PCR with HTBI primers amplified the TCR CDR3 region. Using its own MiXCR run on the multiplex PCR reads, TCRdb lists one record per CDR3 protein. This sample has a few hundred thousand distinct CDR3 sequences; roughly 13% occur once, and the top ten carry more than 20%. Source material: blood. The receptors here all came from a man younger than 40 with Graves' hyperthyroidism that later progressed to Graves' ophthalmopathy.

In its sample, this clonotype was seen many times. J is TRBJ2-7 and V is TRBV11-2; D remains unclear. V was cut by 1 base and J by 3 bases, with 13 bases left in between. The germline gives CDR1 SGHAT, CDR2 FQNNGV. The CDR3 has 15 amino acids. CDR3 sequence (DNA): TGTGCCAGCAGCTTAGCGTCGGACCACCTCTACGAGCAGTACTTC. Its protein is CASSLASDHLYEQYF.

This clonotype was observed a handful of times. The chain links TRBV18 to TRBJ2-1; 9 nucleotides align to TRBD1. CDR3 length equals 15 residues. The V gene's germline CDR1 is KGHSH and CDR2 LQKENI. J lost 3 bases, V lost 6 bases, and 6 bases had no gene match. The DNA for the CDR3 is TGTGCCAGCTCCCCGAGGACAGGGGACTACAATGAGCAGTTCTTC. Encoded protein: CASSPRTGDYNEQFF.

This clonotype has a count of ten or more. The CDR3 DNA reads as TGTGCCAGCAGTTTACCGGGACACGGCTCGGATTCACCCCTCCACTTT. Its protein product is CASSLPGHGSDSPLHF. The chain uses TRBV28 and TRBJ1-6; D is possibly TRBD1 (6 bases). CDR3 length: 16 residues. Trimming took 2 bases from V and 8 from J, leaving 16 bases between them. Germline V lookup: CDR1 MDHEN, CDR2 SYDVKM.

This clonotype occurred many times. The gene calls are TRBV5-6 and TRBJ1-5; 9 bases agree with TRBD1. This CDR3 comprises 15 residues. Germline CDR1 is SGHDT and CDR2 is YYEEEE. The junction had 9 bases not matched to a gene; V was cut back by 4 bases and J by 7 bases. In DNA form, the CDR3 reads TGTGCCAGCAGCCAGGGGACAGGGCTTCTCCAGCCCCAGCATTTT. Its protein product is CASSQGTGLLQPQHF.

There are a few counts of this clonotype. The J gene is TRBJ2-1, the V gene TRBV6-2 or TRBV6-3; 9 nucleotides agree with TRBD1. V trimming: 4 bases; J trimming: 8 bases; junction bases outside the gene matches: 6. CDR3 size: 14 residues. Per germline, CDR1 MNHEY and CDR2 SVGEGT. DNA for the CDR3: TGTGCCAGCAGTTTAGGACAGGGGAGGTATGAGCAGTTCTTC. Its protein product is CASSLGQGRYEQFF.

This clonotype showed up many times. V usage is TRBV13 and J usage is TRBJ1-1; D ambiguous. This CDR3 is 13 amino acids long. V was pared by 6 bases and J by 3 bases, with 11 bases between. The germline V gene has CDR1 PRHDT and CDR2 FYEKMQ (reference sequence). CDR3 residues: CASRPRLDTEAFF. As DNA, the CDR3 is TGTGCCAGCAGACCCCGACTGGACACTGAAGCTTTCTTT.

In its sample, this clonotype was seen many times. The chain joins TRBV7-7 to TRBJ2-5, with D unclear. The germline V gene encodes CDR1 SSHAT and CDR2 FNYEAQ (reference sequence). The V end lost 5 bases, the J end lost 5 bases, and 12 bases lay between the germline ends. The CDR3 extends over 13 amino acids. This chain's CDR3 is CASSPRLGETQYF. In DNA form, the CDR3 reads TGTGCCAGCAGCCCCCGGTTGGGGGAGACCCAGTACTTC.

This clonotype was picked up many times. V usage is TRBV11-3 and J usage is TRBJ1-1; perhaps TRBD1 as D (5 bases). The V end was cut by 5 bases, the J end by 0 bases, with 25 bases between. CDR1 SGHNT and CDR2 YENEEA come from the germline V gene. This CDR3 spans 19 amino acids. The CDR3 DNA reads as TGTGCCAGCAGCCCAGATGGGGCTAACGGCAGAGCAATGAACACTGAAGCTTTCTTT. Its protein product is CASSPDGANGRAMNTEAFF.

This clonotype came up many times. The V and J genes are TRBV20-1 and TRBJ2-3, with 9 bases that match TRBD2. CDR1 is DFQATT, CDR2 SNEGSKA, per germline (reference sequence). This CDR3 contains 15 residues. V lost 3 bases and J lost 4; bases outside the gene matches: 8. The CDR3 region has the DNA TGCAGTGCTAGTAATAGCGGGGGAGAGGCAGATACGCAGTATTTT. Translating gives CSASNSGGEADTQYF.

There are many counts of this clonotype. This chain connects TRBV27 to TRBJ2-7; a possible D gene is TRBD2 (6 bases). Germline V CDR1 and CDR2: MNHEY, SMNVEV (reference sequence). Trimming took off 0 bases at V and 4 bases at J, with 13 bases between the two ends. The CDR3 spans 15 residues. CDR3 sequence (DNA): TGTGCCAGCAGTTTATCAGGGTTTGGGGGGTACGAGCAGTACTTC. Its protein is CASSLSGFGGYEQYF.

The V call is TRBV18, the J call TRBJ1-2; 10 nucleotides line up with TRBD1. Germline CDR1 and CDR2: KGHSH and LQKENI. This CDR3 has 15 amino acids. V trimming: 3 bases; J trimming: 2 bases; junction bases outside the gene matches: 3. The DNA of the CDR3 is TGTGCCAGCTCACCTTCGGGACAGGGGAACTATGGCTACACCTTC. Its protein product is CASSPSGQGNYGYTF.

This clonotype was seen a handful of times. This chain links TRBV4-1 with TRBJ1-5; D is unclear. CDR3 length: 13 amino acids. V lost 2 bases, J lost 4 bases, and 6 bases lay in between. Per germline, CDR1 MGHRA and CDR2 YSYEKL. The CDR3 is CASSQQENQPQHF. The CDR3 DNA follows: TGCGCCAGCAGCCAACAGGAAAATCAGCCCCAGCATTTT.

The V gene is TRBV20-1, the J gene TRBJ2-7, with a tentative D call TRBD1 (5 bases). Germline values: CDR1 DFQATT, CDR2 SNEGSKA (reference sequence). This CDR3 is built from 11 residues. Trimming took 7 bases from V and 3 from J, leaving 10 bases between them. The CDR3, as DNA: TGCAGTGTTTCACAGGACTACGAGCAGTACTTC. Amino acid sequence: CSVSQDYEQYF.

This clonotype was seen at least ten times. The chain is built from TRBV28 and TRBJ1-2, with 9 positions matching TRBD1. This CDR3 is built from 13 residues. The trim removed 5 bases at V and 4 bases at J, leaving 2 bases unmatched. Germline values: CDR1 MDHEN, CDR2 SYDVKM. DNA for the CDR3: TGTGCCAGCAGTAGGGACAGGGCCTATGGCTACACCTTC. Translation: CASSRDRAYGYTF.

This clonotype was recorded at least ten times. The V call is TRBV12-3 or TRBV12-4, the J call TRBJ2-7; TRBD1 aligns across 7 bases. J lost 5 bases, V lost 5 bases, and 9 bases had no gene match. This CDR3 comprises 14 residues. CDR3 DNA: TGTGCCAGCAGTCCAGAGGGGGCTCAGGACGAGCAGTACTTC. Translation gives CASSPEGAQDEQYF.

This clonotype was counted at least ten times. The V gene is TRBV11-2, the J gene TRBJ2-2; no reliable D call. Trimming left V 2 bases short and J 1 base short, with 8 bases between. Per the germline V gene, CDR1 is SGHAT and CDR2 is FQNNGV. The CDR3 spans 15 residues. The CDR3 DNA sequence: TGTGCCAGCAGCTTATTAAGGCAGAACACCGGGGAGCTGTTTTTT. This codes for CASSLLRQNTGELFF.

This clonotype was seen only a few times. The gene calls are TRBV7-9 and TRBJ2-1; 8 bases agree with TRBD2. The V gene's germline CDR1 is SEHNR and CDR2 FQNEAQ (reference sequence). The CDR3 totals 16 residues. V trimming: 3 bases; J trimming: 10 bases; junction bases outside the gene matches: 14. CDR3 region: CASSFDVRGGGEEQFF. The CDR3 DNA is TGTGCCAGCAGCTTCGATGTCCGGGGGGGCGGGGAAGAGCAGTTCTTC.

The table lists this clonotype with many counts. This rearrangement joins TRBV20-1 to TRBJ1-4; D is uncertain. Germline V CDR1 and CDR2: DFQATT, SNEGSKA (reference sequence). Trimming left V 6 bases short and J 3 bases short, with 11 bases between. The CDR3 contains 13 residues. CDR3 in amino acids: CSAYRTANEKLFF. CDR3 DNA: TGCAGTGCCTACCGGACGGCTAATGAAAAACTGTTTTTT.

This clonotype was found many times. The chain is built from TRBV20-1 and TRBJ2-7; D might be TRBD1 (5 bases). There are 14 residues in the CDR3. Trimming pared 4 bases from V and 3 bases from J, leaving 16 bases between. From germline, CDR1 is DFQATT and CDR2 SNEGSKA (reference sequence). DNA of the CDR3: TGCAGTGCTATGGAATCGACAGCGTACTACGAGCAGTACTTC. Translating it yields CSAMESTAYYEQYF.

This clonotype was observed many times. V is TRBV20-1 and J is TRBJ1-1; possibly TRBD1 for D (6 bases). Trimming left V 7 bases short and J 1 base short, with 13 bases between. Germline CDR1 is DFQATT and CDR2 is SNEGSKA (reference sequence). CDR3 length equals 13 residues. In nucleotides, the CDR3 is TGCAGTGTCCCGTCGGGACAGAACACTGAAGCTTTCTTT. Protein sequence: CSVPSGQNTEAFF.